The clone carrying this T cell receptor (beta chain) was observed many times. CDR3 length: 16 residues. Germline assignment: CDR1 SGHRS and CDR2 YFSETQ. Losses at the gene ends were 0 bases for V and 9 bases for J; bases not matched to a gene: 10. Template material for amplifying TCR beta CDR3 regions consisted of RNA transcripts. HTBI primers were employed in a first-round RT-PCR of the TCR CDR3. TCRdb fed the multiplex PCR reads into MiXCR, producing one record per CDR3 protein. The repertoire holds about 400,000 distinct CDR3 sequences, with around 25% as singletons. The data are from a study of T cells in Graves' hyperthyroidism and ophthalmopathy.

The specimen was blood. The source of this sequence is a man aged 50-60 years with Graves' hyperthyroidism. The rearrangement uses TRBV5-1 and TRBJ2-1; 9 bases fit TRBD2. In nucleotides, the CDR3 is TGCGCCAGCAGCTTGGCCATGGGGGCTAGCGGGACTGAGCAGTTCTTC. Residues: CASSLAMGASGTEQFF.